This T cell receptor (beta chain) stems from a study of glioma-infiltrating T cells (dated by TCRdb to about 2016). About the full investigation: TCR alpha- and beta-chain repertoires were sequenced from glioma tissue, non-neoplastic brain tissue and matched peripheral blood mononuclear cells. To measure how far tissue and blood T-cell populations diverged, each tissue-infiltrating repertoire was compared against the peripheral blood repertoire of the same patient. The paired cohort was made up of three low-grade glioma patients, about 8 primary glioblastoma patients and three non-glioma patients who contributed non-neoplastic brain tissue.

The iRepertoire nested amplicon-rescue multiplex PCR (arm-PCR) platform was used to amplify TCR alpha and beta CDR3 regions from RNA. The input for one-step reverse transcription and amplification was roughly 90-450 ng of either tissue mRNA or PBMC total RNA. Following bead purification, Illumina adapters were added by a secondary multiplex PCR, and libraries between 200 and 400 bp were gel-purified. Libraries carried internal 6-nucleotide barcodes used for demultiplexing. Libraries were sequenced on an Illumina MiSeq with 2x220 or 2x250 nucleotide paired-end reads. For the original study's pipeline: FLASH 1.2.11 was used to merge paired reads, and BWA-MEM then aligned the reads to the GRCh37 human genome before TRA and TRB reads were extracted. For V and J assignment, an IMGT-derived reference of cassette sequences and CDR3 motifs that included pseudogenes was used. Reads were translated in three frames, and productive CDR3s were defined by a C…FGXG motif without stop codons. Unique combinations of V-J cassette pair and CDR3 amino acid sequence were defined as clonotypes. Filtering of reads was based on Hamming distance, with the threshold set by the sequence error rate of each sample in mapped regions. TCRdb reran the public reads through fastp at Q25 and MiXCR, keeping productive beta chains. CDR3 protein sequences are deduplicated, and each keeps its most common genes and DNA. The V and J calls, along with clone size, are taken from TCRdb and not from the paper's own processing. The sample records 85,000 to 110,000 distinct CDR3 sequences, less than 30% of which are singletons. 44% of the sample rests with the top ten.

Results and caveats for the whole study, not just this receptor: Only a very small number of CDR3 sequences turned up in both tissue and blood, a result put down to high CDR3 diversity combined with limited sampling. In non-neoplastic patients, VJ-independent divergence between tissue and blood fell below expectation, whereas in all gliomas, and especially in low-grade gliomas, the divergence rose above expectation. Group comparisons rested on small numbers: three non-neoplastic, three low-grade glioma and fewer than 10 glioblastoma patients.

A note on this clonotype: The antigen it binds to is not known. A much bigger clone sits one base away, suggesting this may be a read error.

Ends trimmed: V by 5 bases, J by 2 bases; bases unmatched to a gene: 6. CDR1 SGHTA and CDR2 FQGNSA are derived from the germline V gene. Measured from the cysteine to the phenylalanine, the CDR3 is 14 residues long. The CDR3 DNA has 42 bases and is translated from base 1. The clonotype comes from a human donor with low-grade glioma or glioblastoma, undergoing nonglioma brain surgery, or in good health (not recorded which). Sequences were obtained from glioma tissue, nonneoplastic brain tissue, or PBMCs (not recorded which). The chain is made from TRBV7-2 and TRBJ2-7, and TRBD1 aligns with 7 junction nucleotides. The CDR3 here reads CASSQAQGTYEQYF. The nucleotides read TGTGCCAGCAGCCAGGCACAGGGGACCTACGAGCAGTACTTC.